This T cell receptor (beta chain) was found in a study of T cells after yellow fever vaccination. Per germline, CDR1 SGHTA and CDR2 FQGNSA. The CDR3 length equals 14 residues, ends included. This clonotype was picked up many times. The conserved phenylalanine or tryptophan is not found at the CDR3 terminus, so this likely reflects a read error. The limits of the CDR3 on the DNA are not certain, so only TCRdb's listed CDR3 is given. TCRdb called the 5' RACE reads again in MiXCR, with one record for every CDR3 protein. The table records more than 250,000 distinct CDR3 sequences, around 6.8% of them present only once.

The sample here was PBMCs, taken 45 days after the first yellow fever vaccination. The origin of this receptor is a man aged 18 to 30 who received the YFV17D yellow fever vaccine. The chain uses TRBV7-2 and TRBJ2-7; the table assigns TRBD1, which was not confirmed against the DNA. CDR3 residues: CASSFSGQLSTLRL.